These 9 T cell receptor beta chains originate from one sample sequenced in a study of shared clonotypes between healthy human individuals. Clones were read by immunoSEQ multiplex PCR, and TCRdb kept only the in-frame ones, dropping some. The sample has millions of clones, around 95% seen once. What was sequenced was naive CD4+ T cells sorted from blood. The subset: CD45RA+ positively selected. The receptor set was obtained from a man aged 18 to 30 in good health.

The chain is built from TRBV11-3 and TRBJ2-7, with D unresolved. CDR3 length equals 15 residues. Per germline, CDR1 SGHNT and CDR2 YENEEA. Trimming shortened V by 5 bases and J by 8 bases, and 22 bases separated the two germline ends. In nucleotides, the CDR3 is TGTGCCAGCAGCGTCCCCTCCCTCCGTCAGTTCAAGCAGTACTTC. This codes for CASSVPSLRQFKQYF.

V gene TRBV7-9 combines with J gene TRBJ2-7, with TRBD1 identical over 7 bases. Germline lookup yields CDR1 SEHNR and CDR2 FQNEAQ (reference sequence). The trim removed 0 bases at V and 0 bases at J, leaving 2 bases unmatched. CDR3 length equals 15 residues. The CDR3 sequence: CASSLATGDSYEQYF. CDR3 sequence (DNA): TGTGCCAGCAGCTTAGCCACAGGGGACTCCTACGAGCAGTACTTC.

The V and J genes are TRBV28 and TRBJ1-6, with D unclear. Looked up from germline, CDR1 is MDHEN and CDR2 is SYDVKM. Trimming removed 7 bases at V and 0 bases at J, with 10 bases between. The CDR3 has 15 amino acids. The DNA for the CDR3 is TGTGCCAGCATCCAAGGCAGCTCCTATAATTCACCCCTCCACTTT. Translation gives CASIQGSSYNSPLHF.

The chain carries TRBV4-3 and TRBJ2-1; a possible D gene is TRBD2 (5 bases). Germline CDR1 and CDR2: LGHNA and YSLEER. The CDR3 covers 14 residues. The V end was cut by 1 base, the J end by 12 bases, with 16 bases between. CDR3 amino acids: CASSQGGRGEVQFF. The CDR3 nucleotides are TGCGCCAGCAGCCAAGGAGGGCGCGGCGAGGTGCAGTTCTTC.

V gene TRBV7-9 combines with J gene TRBJ2-3, with D possibly being TRBD1 or TRBD2 (5 bases each). V lost 5 bases to trimming and J lost 3 bases, with 18 bases between them. In germline, CDR1 is SEHNR, CDR2 FQNEAQ (reference sequence). The CDR3 has 16 residues. The CDR3 loop is CASSIRGAGTTDTQYF. CDR3 coding DNA: TGTGCCAGCAGCATACGAGGGGCAGGGACGACAGATACGCAGTATTTT.

The chain combines TRBV6-5 with TRBJ2-7, with 11 positions matching TRBD2. The ends lost 5 bases at V and 3 bases at J; junction bases unmatched: 6. The CDR3 has 15 residues. Germline V CDR1 and CDR2: MNHEY, SVGAGI. Here the CDR3 DNA reads TGTGCCAGCAGTGGATCGACTAGCGGGGTCTACGAGCAGTACTTC. This encodes CASSGSTSGVYEQYF.

This clone has more than one count but fewer than ten. Other DNA sequences in the sample encode the same CDR3. V usage is TRBV5-1 and J usage is TRBJ1-1; D not resolved. The length of the CDR3 is 14 residues. The V gene's germline CDR1 is SGHRS and CDR2 YFSETQ. Trimming removed 0 bases at V and 0 bases at J, with 6 bases between. For the CDR3, the DNA is TGCGCCAGCAGCTTGGAAAGGATGAACACTGAAGCTTTCTTT. Protein product: CASSLERMNTEAFF.

This clone was seen once. The CDR3 reads CAISESYISSTDTQYF. The CDR3 region has the DNA TGTGCCATCAGTGAGAGTTATATTTCTAGCACAGATACGCAGTATTTT. The chain joins TRBV10-3 to TRBJ2-3; D remains unclear. CDR1 and CDR2 from the germline V gene are ENHRY and SYGVKD. Trimming shortened V by 2 bases and J by 0 bases, and 12 bases separated the two germline ends. The CDR3 loop spans 16 amino acids.

The rearrangement joins TRBV2 to TRBJ1-4, with TRBD1 identical over 10 bases. Germline CDR1 is SNHLY and CDR2 is FYNNEI. This CDR3 region has 16 residues. The J segment lost 6 bases and the V segment lost 6 bases, leaving 10 bases of the junction unmatched. This CDR3 is CASRGGTGVRDEKLFF. CDR3 sequence (DNA): TGTGCCAGCAGGGGCGGGACAGGGGTTCGTGATGAAAAACTGTTTTTT.